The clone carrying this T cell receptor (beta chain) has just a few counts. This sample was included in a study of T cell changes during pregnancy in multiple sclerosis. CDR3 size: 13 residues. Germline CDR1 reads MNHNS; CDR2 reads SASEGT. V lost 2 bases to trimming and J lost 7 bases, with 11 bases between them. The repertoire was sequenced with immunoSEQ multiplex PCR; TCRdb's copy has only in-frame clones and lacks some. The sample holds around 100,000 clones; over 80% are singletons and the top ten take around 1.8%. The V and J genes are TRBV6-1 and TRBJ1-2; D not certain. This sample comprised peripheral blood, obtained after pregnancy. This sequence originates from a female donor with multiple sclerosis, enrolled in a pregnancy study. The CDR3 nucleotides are TGTGCCAGCAGTGAAAATGAGGTGGCTGGCTACACCTTC. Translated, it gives CASSENEVAGYTF.